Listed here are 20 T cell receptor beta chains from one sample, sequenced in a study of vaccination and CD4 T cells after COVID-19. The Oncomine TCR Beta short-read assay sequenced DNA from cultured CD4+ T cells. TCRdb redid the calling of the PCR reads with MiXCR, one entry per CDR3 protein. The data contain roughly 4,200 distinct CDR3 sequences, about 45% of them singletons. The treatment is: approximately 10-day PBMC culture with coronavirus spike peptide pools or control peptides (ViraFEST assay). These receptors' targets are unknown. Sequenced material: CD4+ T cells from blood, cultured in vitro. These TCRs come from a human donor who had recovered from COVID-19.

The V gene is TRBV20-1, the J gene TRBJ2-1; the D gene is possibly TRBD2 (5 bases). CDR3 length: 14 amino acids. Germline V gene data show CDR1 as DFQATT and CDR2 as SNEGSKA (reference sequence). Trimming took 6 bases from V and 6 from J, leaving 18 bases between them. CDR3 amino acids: CSAPDYNHFNEQFF. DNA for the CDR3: TGCAGTGCCCCAGACTACAACCACTTCAATGAGCAGTTCTTC.

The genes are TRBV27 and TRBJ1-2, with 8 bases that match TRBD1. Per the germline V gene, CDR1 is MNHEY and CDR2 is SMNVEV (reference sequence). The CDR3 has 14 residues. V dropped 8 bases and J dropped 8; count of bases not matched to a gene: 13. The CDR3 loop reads CASRRPGGARGYTF. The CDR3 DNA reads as TGTGCCAGCCGTCGCCCAGGGGGCGCGAGGGGCTACACCTTC.

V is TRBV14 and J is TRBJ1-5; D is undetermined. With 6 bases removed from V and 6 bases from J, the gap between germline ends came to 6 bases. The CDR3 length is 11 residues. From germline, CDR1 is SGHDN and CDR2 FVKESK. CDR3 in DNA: TGTGCCAGCAGTCTTACTCAGCCCCAGCATTTT. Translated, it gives CASSLTQPQHF.

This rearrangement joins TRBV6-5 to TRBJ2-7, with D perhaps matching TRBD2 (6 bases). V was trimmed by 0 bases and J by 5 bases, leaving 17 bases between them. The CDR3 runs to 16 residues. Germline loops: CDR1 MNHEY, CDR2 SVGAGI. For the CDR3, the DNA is TGTGCCAGCAGTTACTCGATCGGTCCAGGAGGGGACGAGCAGTACTTC. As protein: CASSYSIGPGGDEQYF.

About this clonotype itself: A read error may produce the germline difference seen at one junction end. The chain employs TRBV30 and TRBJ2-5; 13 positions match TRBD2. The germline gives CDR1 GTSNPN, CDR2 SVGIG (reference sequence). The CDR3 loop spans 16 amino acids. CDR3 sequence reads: CAWSPRLAGGLETRYF. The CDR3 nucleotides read TGTGCCTGGAGCCCCCGACTAGCGGGAGGTTTGGAGACCCGGTACTTC.

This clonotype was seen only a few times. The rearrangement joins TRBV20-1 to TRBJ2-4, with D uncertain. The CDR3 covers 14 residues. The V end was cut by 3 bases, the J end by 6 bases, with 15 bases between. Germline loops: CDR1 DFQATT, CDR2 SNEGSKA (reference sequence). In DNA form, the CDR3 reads TGCAGTGCTAGTGGTCCGTGGGTAGGAAACATTCAGTACTTC. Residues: CSASGPWVGNIQYF.

CDR3 bases: TGTGCCAGCAGCGTCGGGACAGGGGACTACACTGAAGCTTTCTTT. Translation gives CASSVGTGDYTEAFF. This chain connects TRBV11-2 to TRBJ1-1, with TRBD1 matching 10 bases. The V gene's germline CDR1 is SGHAT and CDR2 FQNNGV. V lost 5 bases, J lost 3 bases, and 6 bases stayed unmatched. The CDR3 runs to 15 residues.

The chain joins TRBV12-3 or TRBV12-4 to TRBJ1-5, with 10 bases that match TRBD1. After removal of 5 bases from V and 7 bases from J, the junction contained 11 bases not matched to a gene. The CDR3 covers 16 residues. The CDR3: CASSPQTGGIGQPQHF. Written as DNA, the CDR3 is TGTGCCAGCAGTCCACAGACAGGGGGCATTGGGCAGCCCCAGCATTTT.

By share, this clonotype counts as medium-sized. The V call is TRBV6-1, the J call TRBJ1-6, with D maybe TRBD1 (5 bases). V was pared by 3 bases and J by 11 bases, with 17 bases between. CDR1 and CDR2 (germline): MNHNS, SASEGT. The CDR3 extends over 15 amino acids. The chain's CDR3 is CASSEQTKGTTPLHF. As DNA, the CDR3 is TGTGCCAGCAGTGAGCAGACAAAAGGGACGACACCCCTCCACTTT.

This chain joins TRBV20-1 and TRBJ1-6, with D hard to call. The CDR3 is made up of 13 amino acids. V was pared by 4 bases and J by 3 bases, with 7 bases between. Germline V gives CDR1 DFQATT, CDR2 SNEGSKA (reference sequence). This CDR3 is CSAIGDYNSPLHF. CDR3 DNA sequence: TGCAGTGCTATCGGGGACTATAATTCACCCCTCCACTTT.

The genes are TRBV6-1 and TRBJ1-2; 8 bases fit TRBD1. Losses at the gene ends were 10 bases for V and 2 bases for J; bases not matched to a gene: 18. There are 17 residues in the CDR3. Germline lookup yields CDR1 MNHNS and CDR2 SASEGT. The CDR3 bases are TGTGCCACCACCCCTGGACAGGGATTCCCGTTGAACTATGGCTACACCTTC. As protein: CATTPGQGFPLNYGYTF.

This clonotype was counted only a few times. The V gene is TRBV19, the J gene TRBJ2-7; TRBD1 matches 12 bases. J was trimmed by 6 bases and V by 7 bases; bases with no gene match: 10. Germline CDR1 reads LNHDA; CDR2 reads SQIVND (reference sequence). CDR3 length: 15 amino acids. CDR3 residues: CASTQTGTGGSEQYF. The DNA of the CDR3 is TGTGCCAGTACCCAGACCGGGACAGGGGGCTCCGAGCAGTACTTC.

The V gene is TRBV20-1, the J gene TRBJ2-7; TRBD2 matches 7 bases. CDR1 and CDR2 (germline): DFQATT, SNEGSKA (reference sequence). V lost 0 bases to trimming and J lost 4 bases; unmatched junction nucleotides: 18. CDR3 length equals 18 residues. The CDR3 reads CSARDDGASIDGRYEQYF. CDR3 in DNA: TGCAGTGCTAGAGATGACGGCGCCTCCATAGACGGGAGGTACGAGCAGTACTTC.

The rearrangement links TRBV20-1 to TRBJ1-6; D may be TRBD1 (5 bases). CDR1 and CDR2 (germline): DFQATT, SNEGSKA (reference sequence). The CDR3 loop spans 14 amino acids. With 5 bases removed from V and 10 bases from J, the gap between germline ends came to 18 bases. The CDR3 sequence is CSAGLQEGGSPLHF. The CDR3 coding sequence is TGCAGTGCTGGATTACAGGAGGGAGGATCACCCCTCCACTTT.

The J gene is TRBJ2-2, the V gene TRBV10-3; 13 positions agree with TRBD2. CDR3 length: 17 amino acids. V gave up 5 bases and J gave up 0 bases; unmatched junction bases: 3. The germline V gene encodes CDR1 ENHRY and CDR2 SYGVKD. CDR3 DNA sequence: TGTGCCATCAGTCCGACTAGCGGGGGGCCGAACACCGGGGAGCTGTTTTTT. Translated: CAISPTSGGPNTGELFF.

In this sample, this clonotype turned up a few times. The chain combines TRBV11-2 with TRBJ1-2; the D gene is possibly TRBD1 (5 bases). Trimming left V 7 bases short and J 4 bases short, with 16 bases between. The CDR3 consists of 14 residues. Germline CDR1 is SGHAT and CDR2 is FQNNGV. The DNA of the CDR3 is TGTGCCAGCACCACCGGACGGGGGGGCTATGGCTACACCTTC. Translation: CASTTGRGGYGYTF.

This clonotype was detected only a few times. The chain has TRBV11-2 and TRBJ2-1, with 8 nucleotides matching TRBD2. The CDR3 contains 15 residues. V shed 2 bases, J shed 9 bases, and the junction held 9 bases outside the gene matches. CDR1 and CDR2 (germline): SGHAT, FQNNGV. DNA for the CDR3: TGTGCCAGCAGCTTATCGAGGGCCAGCGGGGGTGAGCAGTTCTTC. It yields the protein CASSLSRASGGEQFF.

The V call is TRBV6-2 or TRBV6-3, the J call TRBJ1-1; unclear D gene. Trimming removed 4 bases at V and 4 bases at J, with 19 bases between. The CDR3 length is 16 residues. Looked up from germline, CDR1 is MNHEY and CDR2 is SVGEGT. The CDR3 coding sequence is TGTGCCAGCAGTTCTGTACTCTTTGGTTTCTCCACTGAAGCTTTCTTT. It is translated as CASSSVLFGFSTEAFF.

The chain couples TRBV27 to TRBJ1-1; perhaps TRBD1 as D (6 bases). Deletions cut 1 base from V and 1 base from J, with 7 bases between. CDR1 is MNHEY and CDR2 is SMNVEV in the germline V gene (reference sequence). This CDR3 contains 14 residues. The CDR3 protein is CASSLWGPNTEAFF. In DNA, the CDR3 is TGTGCCAGCAGTTTATGGGGGCCGAACACTGAAGCTTTCTTT.

The CDR3 here is CASSYFRGTEAFF. The CDR3 coding sequence is TGTGCCAGCAGTTACTTTAGGGGCACTGAAGCTTTCTTT. The chain is built from TRBV6-2 or TRBV6-3 and TRBJ1-1; D perhaps matches TRBD1 (5 bases). Trimming took 1 base from V and 4 from J, leaving 7 bases between them. CDR1 is MNHEY, CDR2 SVGEGT, per germline. The CDR3 loop spans 13 amino acids.